The 31 T cell receptor beta chains below come from one sample, sequenced in a study of cytomegalovirus exposure and HLA in healthy donors. Amplification used 60 Vbeta primers and 13 Jbeta primers. Sequencing was performed with immunoSEQ multiplex PCR; in TCRdb, only in-frame clones are kept and a portion is missing. The sample has some 48,000 clones, and its top ten clones hold around 2.2%. The sequenced sample was PBMCs. The receptors originated from a middle-aged woman in good health and CMV-seronegative.

J is TRBJ2-1 and V is TRBV4-1; 9 bases fit TRBD2. Germline assignment: CDR1 MGHRA and CDR2 YSYEKL. The CDR3 extends over 16 amino acids. Trimming cost V 0 bases and J 10 bases; bases outside gene matches: 10. This CDR3 reads CASSQDQSGGLQEQFF. The CDR3 bases are TGCGCCAGCAGCCAAGATCAGAGCGGGGGGCTACAAGAGCAGTTCTTC.

The chain employs TRBV25-1 and TRBJ2-5; D may be TRBD2 (5 bases). CDR3 size: 13 residues. The ends were cut back, 7 bases at V and 0 bases at J, with 9 bases in the middle. CDR1 is MGHDK and CDR2 is SYGVNS in the germline V gene. The CDR3 DNA sequence: TGTGCCAGCAAGGGAGTGTACCAAGAGACCCAGTACTTC. Its translation is CASKGVYQETQYF.

The chain combines TRBV6-5 with TRBJ1-1; no firm D call. V was cut by 4 bases and J by 5 bases, with 14 bases left in between. The CDR3 loop spans 14 amino acids. Germline CDR1 MNHEY, CDR2 SVGAGI. The CDR3 DNA is TGTGCCAGCAGTTGGTCGGCGGCACTAACTGAAGCTTTCTTT. Amino acid sequence: CASSWSAALTEAFF.

The CDR3 DNA reads TGTGCCAGCAGCTTTGGACAGGGAGATAATTCACCCCTCCACTTT. This encodes CASSFGQGDNSPLHF. J is TRBJ1-6 and V is TRBV12-1; TRBD1 was called by the table and not checked on the DNA. TRBV12-1 represents a pseudogene. The CDR3 is made up of 15 amino acids.

V and J are TRBV2 and TRBJ2-1; possible D gene TRBD1, 5 bases. Deletions cut 4 bases from V and 2 bases from J, with 9 bases between. The CDR3 runs 14 residues. The V gene's germline CDR1 is SNHLY and CDR2 FYNNEI. The CDR3 coding sequence is TGTGCCAGCAGTGCAGGGATCGCCTACAATGAGCAGTTCTTC. Amino acid sequence: CASSAGIAYNEQFF.

The rearrangement uses TRBV18 and TRBJ1-2; D perhaps matches TRBD1 (5 bases). CDR1 and CDR2 from the germline V gene are KGHSH and LQKENI. V was pared by 1 base and J by 2 bases, with 8 bases between. This CDR3 comprises 14 residues. CDR3 DNA: TGTGCCAGCTCACCACAGGGGAACAACTATGGCTACACCTTC. Amino acid sequence: CASSPQGNNYGYTF.

The chain links TRBV9 to TRBJ2-2; D gene ambiguous. Trimming shortened V by 3 bases and J by 4 bases, and 10 bases separated the two germline ends. This CDR3 has 14 residues. Germline values: CDR1 SGDLS, CDR2 YYNGEE. The chain's CDR3 is CASSASHFTGELFF. Here the CDR3 DNA reads TGTGCCAGCAGCGCTTCCCACTTCACCGGGGAGCTGTTTTTT.

The chain is built from TRBV11-1 and TRBJ1-2; D is possibly TRBD1 (5 bases). Germline values: CDR1 SGHAT, CDR2 FQDESV (reference sequence). Trimming took 5 bases from V and 4 from J, leaving 11 bases between them. This CDR3 has 13 amino acids. CDR3 DNA sequence: TGTGCCAGCAGCGAGGACACGGCCTATGGCTACACCTTC. This translates into CASSEDTAYGYTF.

V usage is TRBV6-5 and J usage is TRBJ2-1; no reliable D call. From germline, CDR1 is MNHEY and CDR2 SVGAGI. V was shortened by 3 bases and J by 0 bases, with 9 bases between the two germline ends. CDR3 size: 15 residues. CDR3 coding DNA: TGTGCCAGCAGTTATTTTCCGAGCTCCTACAATGAGCAGTTCTTC. Protein sequence: CASSYFPSSYNEQFF.

The rearrangement joins TRBV18 to TRBJ2-5; the match to TRBD2 covers 12 bases. CDR3 length: 14 amino acids. Germline loops: CDR1 KGHSH, CDR2 LQKENI. J was trimmed by 5 bases and V by 4 bases; bases with no gene match: 2. The CDR3 DNA follows: TGTGCCAGCTCACTAACTAGCGGGAGGGAGACCCAGTACTTC. It yields the protein CASSLTSGRETQYF.

The chain combines TRBV7-9 with TRBJ1-2; 10 nucleotides align to TRBD1. V lost 2 bases to trimming and J lost 7 bases; unmatched junction nucleotides: 7. The CDR3 has 15 residues. The V gene's germline CDR1 is SEHNR and CDR2 FQNEAQ (reference sequence). CDR3 bases: TGTGCCAGCAGCTTATTTGGGACAGGGGAGTCTGGCTACACCTTC. It encodes CASSLFGTGESGYTF.

The chain uses TRBV27 and TRBJ1-2, with D possibly matching TRBD1 (5 bases). This CDR3 contains 15 residues. Trimming shortened V by 6 bases and J by 0 bases, and 14 bases separated the two germline ends. Germline V gene sequence: CDR1 MNHEY, CDR2 SMNVEV (reference sequence). The CDR3 nucleotides read TGTGCCAGCAGCCTAGACAGATCCGCTAACTATGGCTACACCTTC. Translating gives CASSLDRSANYGYTF.

This chain links TRBV19 with TRBJ2-7; 9 bases are shared with TRBD2. The CDR3 runs 15 residues. The V gene end was trimmed by 3 bases and the J gene end by 4 bases; junction bases not matched to a gene: 7. From germline, CDR1 is LNHDA and CDR2 SQIVND (reference sequence). The CDR3 DNA reads TGTGCCAGTAGTATCCCTCGGGCGGGGGGGTACGAGCAGTACTTC. Its protein is CASSIPRAGGYEQYF.

The rearrangement links TRBV7-9 to TRBJ1-1, with a weak D call TRBD1 (6 bases). Per the germline V gene, CDR1 is SEHNR and CDR2 is FQNEAQ (reference sequence). Trimming stripped 6 bases from V and 7 bases from J, with 12 bases between. The length of the CDR3 is 12 residues. CDR3 residues: CASSNRDNEAFF. The CDR3 region has the DNA TGTGCCAGCAGTAACAGGGATAATGAAGCTTTCTTT. Filled out from reference TRBV7-9 and TRBJ1-1, the complete variable domain reads DTGVSQNPRHKITKRGQNVTFRCDPISEHNRLYWYRQTLGQGPEFLTYFQNEAQLEKSRLLSDRFSAERPKGSFSTLEIQRTEQGDSAMYLCASSNRDNEAFFGQGTRLTVV.

The chain links TRBV15 to TRBJ2-5, with 9 nucleotides matching TRBD2. CDR1 is LNHNV and CDR2 is YYDKDF in the germline V gene (reference sequence). The CDR3 sequence is 15 residues long. Unmatched junction bases numbered 4, after V lost 0 bases and J lost 5 bases. Here the CDR3 DNA reads TGTGCCACCAGCAGAGATAAGGCGGGGGGGGAGACCCAGTACTTC. Translation: CATSRDKAGGETQYF.

V is TRBV11-2 and J is TRBJ1-2; D perhaps matches TRBD1 (6 bases). V lost 4 bases and J 3 bases, leaving 18 bases between the germline ends. Germline V gene sequence: CDR1 SGHAT, CDR2 FQNNGV. There are 16 residues in the CDR3. For the CDR3, the DNA is TGTGCCAGCAGCTCCTTTCCTGCGGGGGGGCACTATGGCTACACCTTC. This translates into CASSSFPAGGHYGYTF.

This chain connects TRBV30 to TRBJ1-5; D remains ambiguous. Germline CDR1 is GTSNPN and CDR2 is SVGIG (reference sequence). V dropped 3 bases and J dropped 7 bases, with 13 bases sitting between them. The CDR3 extends over 13 amino acids. CDR3 bases: TGTGCCTGGAGCAAGGGCGGGGAGCAGCCCCAGCATTTT. Its protein product is CAWSKGGEQPQHF.

The rearrangement joins TRBV4-2 to TRBJ1-2; TRBD1 matches at 8 bases. Germline CDR1 LGHNA, CDR2 YNFKEQ. V was pared by 5 bases and J by 3 bases, with 2 bases of the junction left unmatched. The CDR3 runs 13 residues. The CDR3 reads CASSEGQDYGYTF. CDR3 nucleotides: TGTGCCAGCAGCGAGGGACAGGACTATGGCTACACCTTC.

The genes are TRBV5-1 and TRBJ2-3; D uncertain. The CDR3 sequence is 14 residues long. V lost 1 base and J lost 0, with 6 bases in between. Germline CDR1 reads SGHRS; CDR2 reads YFSETQ. The CDR3 here is CASSLPQSTDTQYF. CDR3 coding DNA: TGCGCCAGCAGCTTGCCACAAAGCACAGATACGCAGTATTTT. The whole variable domain, remainder taken from reference TRBV5-1 and TRBJ2-3, is KAGVTQTPRYLIKTRGQQVTLSCSPISGHRSVSWYQQTPGQGLQFLFEYFSETQRNKGNFPGRFSGRQFSNSRSEMNVSTLELGDSALYLCASSLPQSTDTQYFGPGTRLTVL.

This chain joins TRBV9 and TRBJ2-5; D is perhaps TRBD2 (6 bases). Germline V CDR1 and CDR2: SGDLS, YYNGEE. The V end was cut by 0 bases, the J end by 1 base, with 7 bases between. The CDR3 loop spans 14 amino acids. CDR3 nucleotides: TGTGCCAGCAGCGTAGGGGGGGTCCAAGAGACCCAGTACTTC. Protein: CASSVGGVQETQYF.

The chain combines TRBV11-2 with TRBJ2-1; D call uncertain. The CDR3 spans 13 residues. The germline V and J ends were trimmed by 0 bases and 6 bases, with 6 bases remaining between them. Germline loops: CDR1 SGHAT, CDR2 FQNNGV. CDR3 protein: CASSLDLSNEQFF. The CDR3 DNA follows: TGTGCCAGCAGCTTAGATCTATCCAATGAGCAGTTCTTC.

The CDR3, as DNA: TGTGCCAGCAGCCACTTACCCACCGGGGAGCTGTTTTTT. Protein sequence: CASSHLPTGELFF. The rearrangement uses TRBV25-1 and TRBJ2-2; no reliable D call. The V end was cut by 6 bases, the J end by 4 bases, with 9 bases between. Germline CDR1 and CDR2: MGHDK and SYGVNS. This CDR3 comprises 13 residues.

The V and J genes are TRBV10-2 and TRBJ1-1, with 8 bases that match TRBD1. V was pared by 5 bases and J by 1 base, with 3 bases of the junction left unmatched. Germline V lookup: CDR1 WSHSY, CDR2 SAAADI. The CDR3 loop spans 14 amino acids. The chain's CDR3 is CASSSGTGNTEAFF. DNA of the CDR3: TGCGCCAGCAGTTCAGGGACAGGGAACACTGAAGCTTTCTTT.

V usage is TRBV9 and J usage is TRBJ2-6, with D possibly matching TRBD1 (6 bases). This CDR3 comprises 15 residues. In germline, CDR1 is SGDLS, CDR2 YYNGEE. Trimming left V 3 bases short and J 3 bases short, with 10 bases between. CDR3: CASSERGNGANVLTF. Here the CDR3 DNA reads TGTGCCAGCAGCGAGAGGGGGAATGGGGCCAACGTCCTGACTTTC. Looking up the rest from reference TRBV9 and TRBJ2-6 gives the full variable domain: DSGVTQTPKHLITATGQRVTLRCSPRSGDLSVYWYQQSLDQGLQFLIQYYNGEERAKGNILERFSAQQFPDLHSELNLSSLELGDSALYFCASSERGNGANVLTFGAGSRLTVL.

The chain combines TRBV5-5 with TRBJ2-3, with D unclear. The CDR3 spans 15 residues. Germline V lookup: CDR1 SGHKS, CDR2 YYEKEE (reference sequence). The V gene lost 2 bases and the J gene lost 2 bases, with 12 bases spanning the gap. The CDR3 DNA is TGTGCCAGCAGCTTCCTTACTGATAACACAGATACGCAGTATTTT. Its protein is CASSFLTDNTDTQYF.

J is TRBJ1-4 and V is TRBV6-1; D is perhaps TRBD1 (5 bases). The germline V gene has CDR1 MNHNS and CDR2 SASEGT. The CDR3 is 18 residues long. V was clipped by 1 base and J by 8 bases, with 23 bases between them. CDR3 sequence reads: CASSEERQPASGREKLFF. CDR3 DNA: TGTGCCAGCAGTGAAGAGCGACAGCCCGCTTCGGGTAGAGAAAAACTGTTTTTT.

The CDR3 region has the DNA TGTGCCAGCAGTTTCCCCTCCCGGGACAGGGGAAATGGCTACACCTTC. Translating it yields CASSFPSRDRGNGYTF. The chain has TRBV28 and TRBJ1-2; TRBD1 aligns across 10 bases. CDR1 is MDHEN and CDR2 is SYDVKM in the germline V gene. V lost 3 bases, J lost 6 bases, and 10 bases stayed unmatched. The CDR3 spans 16 residues.

The chain employs TRBV13 and TRBJ2-1; perhaps TRBD1 as D (5 bases). Trimming pared 0 bases from V and 5 bases from J, leaving 5 bases between. CDR1 PRHDT and CDR2 FYEKMQ come from the germline V gene (reference sequence). The CDR3 sequence is 13 residues long. This CDR3 is CASSLGRDNEQFF. CDR3 bases: TGTGCCAGCAGCTTAGGCAGGGACAATGAGCAGTTCTTC.

The chain combines TRBV9 with TRBJ2-1; 13 bases map to TRBD2. The ends lost 5 bases at V and 15 bases at J; junction bases unmatched: 8. The CDR3 contains 13 residues. Germline V CDR1 and CDR2: SGDLS, YYNGEE. CDR3 amino acids: CASRPRTSGGTFF. Written as DNA, the CDR3 is TGTGCCAGCAGGCCGAGGACTAGCGGGGGTACGTTCTTC.

The CDR3 reads CASSLNQFYEQYF. The CDR3 DNA reads as TGTGCCAGCAGCTTAAATCAATTTTACGAGCAGTACTTC. The V call is TRBV11-3, the J call TRBJ2-7; D is unresolved. This CDR3 has 13 amino acids. Germline-derived CDR1 and CDR2 are SGHNT and YENEEA. The V end lost 2 bases, the J end lost 4 bases, and 9 bases lay between the germline ends. The full variable domain, in which reference TRBV11-3 and TRBJ2-7 provide the parts outside the CDR3, is EAGVVQSPRYKIIEKKQPVAFWCNPISGHNTLYWYLQNLGQGPELLIRYENEEAVDDSQLPKDRFSAERLKGVDSTLKIQPAELGDSAVYLCASSLNQFYEQYFGPGTRLTVT.

This sequence joins TRBV4-3 and TRBJ1-2; 7 bases map to TRBD1. Germline V gene sequence: CDR1 LGHNA, CDR2 YSLEER. V lost 1 base and J lost 3; bases outside the gene matches: 11. This CDR3 is 17 amino acids long. In DNA, the CDR3 is TGCGCCAGCAGCCAAGTAATGGGTTACGGGACAGACTATGGCTACACCTTC. Protein sequence: CASSQVMGYGTDYGYTF.